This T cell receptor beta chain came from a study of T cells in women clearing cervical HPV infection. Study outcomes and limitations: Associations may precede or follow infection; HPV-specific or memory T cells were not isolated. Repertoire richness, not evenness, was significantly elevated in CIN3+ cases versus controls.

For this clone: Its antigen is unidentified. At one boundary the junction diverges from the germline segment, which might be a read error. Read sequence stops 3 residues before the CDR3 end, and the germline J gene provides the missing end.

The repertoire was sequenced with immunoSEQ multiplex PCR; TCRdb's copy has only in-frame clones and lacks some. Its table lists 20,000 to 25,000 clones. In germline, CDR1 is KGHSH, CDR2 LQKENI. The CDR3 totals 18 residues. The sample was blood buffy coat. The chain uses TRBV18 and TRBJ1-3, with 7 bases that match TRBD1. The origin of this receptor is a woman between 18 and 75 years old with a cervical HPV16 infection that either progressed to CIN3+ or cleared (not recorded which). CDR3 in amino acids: CASSPTPTGTSSGNAIYF. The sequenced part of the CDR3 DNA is TGTGCCAGCTCCCCCACTCCGACAGGGACTAGCTCTGGAAACGCC. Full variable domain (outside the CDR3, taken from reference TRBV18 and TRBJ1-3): NAGVMQNPRHLVRRRGQEARLRCSPMKGHSHVYWYRQLPEEGLKFMVYLQKENIIDESGMPKERFSAEFPKEGPSILRIQQVVRGDSAAYFCASSPTPTGTSSGNAIYFGEGSWLTVV.